This TCR beta chain came from a study of blood T cell repertoires in COVID-19. In the study overall: PBMCs, B-cell-depleted T cells, or T cells were the source of the cDNA or gDNA that made up the material.

Source study methods: Quantification of nucleated cells was approximated via reference gene primer amplification. Measured with immunoSEQ multiplex PCR; TCRdb has only the in-frame clones, and not every one. V and J calls and clone size are as listed in that table; D and trimming were resolved from the DNA. Seen here are about 48,000 clones, approximately 83% observed once, and the top ten hold roughly three fifths. The V gene's germline CDR1 is KGHSH and CDR2 LQKENI. This CDR3 region has 16 residues. The junction had 0 bases not matched to a gene; V was cut back by 3 bases and J by 1 base. The clonotype was recovered from a man between 65 and 85 years old with acute or convalescent COVID-19. The specimen was peripheral blood. This chain uses TRBV18 with TRBJ2-2; 12 positions agree with TRBD2. The CDR3 nucleotides are TGTGCCAGCTCACCGACTAGCGGGGGGAACACCGGGGAGCTGTTTTTT. Translating gives CASSPTSGGNTGELFF.